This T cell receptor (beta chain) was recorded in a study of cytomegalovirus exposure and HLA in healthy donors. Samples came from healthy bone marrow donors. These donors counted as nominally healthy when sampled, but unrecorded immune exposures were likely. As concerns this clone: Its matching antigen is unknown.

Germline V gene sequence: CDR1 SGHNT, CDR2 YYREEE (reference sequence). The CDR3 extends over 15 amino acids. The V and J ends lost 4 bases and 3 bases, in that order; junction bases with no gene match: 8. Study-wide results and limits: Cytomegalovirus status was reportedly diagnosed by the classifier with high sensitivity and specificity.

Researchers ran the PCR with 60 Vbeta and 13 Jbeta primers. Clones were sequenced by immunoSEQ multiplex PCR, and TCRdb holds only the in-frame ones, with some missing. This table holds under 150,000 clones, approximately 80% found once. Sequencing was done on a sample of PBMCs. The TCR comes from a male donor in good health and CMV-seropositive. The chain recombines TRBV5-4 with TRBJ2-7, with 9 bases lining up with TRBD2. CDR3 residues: CASSPTASGNYEQYF. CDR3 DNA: TGTGCCAGCAGCCCCACTGCTAGCGGGAACTACGAGCAGTACTTC.